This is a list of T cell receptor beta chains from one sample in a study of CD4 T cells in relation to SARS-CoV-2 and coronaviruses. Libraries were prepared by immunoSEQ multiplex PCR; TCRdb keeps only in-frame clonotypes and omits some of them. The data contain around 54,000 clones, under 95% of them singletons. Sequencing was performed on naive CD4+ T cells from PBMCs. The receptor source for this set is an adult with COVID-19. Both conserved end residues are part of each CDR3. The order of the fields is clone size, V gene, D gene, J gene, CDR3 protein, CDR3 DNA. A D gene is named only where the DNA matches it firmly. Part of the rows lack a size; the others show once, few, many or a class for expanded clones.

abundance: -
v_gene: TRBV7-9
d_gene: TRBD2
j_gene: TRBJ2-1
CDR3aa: CASSSPDRAGVDNEQFF
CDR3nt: TGTGCCAGCAGCTCCCCGGATAGGGCGGGAGTTGACAATGAGCAGTTCTTC

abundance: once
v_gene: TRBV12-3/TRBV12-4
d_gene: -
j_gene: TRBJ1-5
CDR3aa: CACSGGDSQPQHF
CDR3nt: TGTGCCTGCTCGGGGGGTGATTCTCAGCCCCAGCATTTT

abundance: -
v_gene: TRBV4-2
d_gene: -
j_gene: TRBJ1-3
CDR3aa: CASTAGSGNTIYF
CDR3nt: TGTGCCAGCACTGCAGGGTCAGGAAACACCATATATTTT

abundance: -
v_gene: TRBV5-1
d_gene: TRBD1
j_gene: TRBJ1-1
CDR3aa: CASSLGGTGNTEAFF
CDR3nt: TGCGCCAGCAGCTTGGGGGGGACAGGGAACACTGAAGCTTTCTTT

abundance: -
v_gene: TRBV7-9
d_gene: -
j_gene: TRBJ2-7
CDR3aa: CASSLVSYEQYF
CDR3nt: TGTGCCAGCAGCTTAGTTTCCTACGAGCAGTACTTC

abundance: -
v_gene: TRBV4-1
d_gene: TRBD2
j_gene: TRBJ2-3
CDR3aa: CASSQRTLASPDTQYF
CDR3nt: TGCGCCAGCAGCCAACGTACACTAGCGTCCCCAGATACGCAGTATTTT

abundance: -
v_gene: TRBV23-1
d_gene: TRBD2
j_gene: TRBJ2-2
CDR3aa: CASSQSMTSGTPFHTGELFF
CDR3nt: TGCGCCAGCAGTCAATCGATGACTAGCGGTACCCCCTTCCACACCGGGGAGCTGTTTTTT

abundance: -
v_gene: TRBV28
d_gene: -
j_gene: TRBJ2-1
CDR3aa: CASSLVSPNEQFF
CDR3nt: TGTGCCAGCAGTTTGGTCTCCCCGAATGAGCAGTTCTTC

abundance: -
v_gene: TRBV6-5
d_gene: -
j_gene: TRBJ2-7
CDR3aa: CASSYLLGPGREQYF
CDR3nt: TGTGCCAGCAGTTATCTTTTAGGTCCTGGGAGGGAGCAGTACTTC

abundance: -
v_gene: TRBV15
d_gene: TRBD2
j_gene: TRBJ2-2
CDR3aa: CATSRRGLAGSSGELFF
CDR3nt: TGTGCCACCAGCAGACGAGGACTAGCGGGTAGTTCCGGGGAGCTGTTTTTT

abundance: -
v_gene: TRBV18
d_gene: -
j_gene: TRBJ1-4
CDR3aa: CASSAGTAASSNEKLFF
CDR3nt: TGTGCCAGCTCAGCCGGGACGGCGGCTTCTAGTAATGAAAAACTGTTTTTT

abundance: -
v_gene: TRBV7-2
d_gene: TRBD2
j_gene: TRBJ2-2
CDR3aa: CASSSVAGGRTGELFF
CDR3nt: TGTGCCAGCAGCTCCGTAGCGGGAGGGCGCACCGGGGAGCTGTTTTTT

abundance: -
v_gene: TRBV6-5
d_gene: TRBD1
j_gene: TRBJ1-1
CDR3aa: CASSYTGTDNTEAFF
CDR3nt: TGTGCCAGCAGTTATACCGGGACAGACAACACTGAAGCTTTCTTT

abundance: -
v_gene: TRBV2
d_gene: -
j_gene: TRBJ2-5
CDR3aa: CASSGGTQYF
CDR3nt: TGTGCCAGCAGTGGGGGGACCCAGTACTTC

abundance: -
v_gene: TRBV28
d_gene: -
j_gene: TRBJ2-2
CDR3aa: CASSLLGGAGELFF
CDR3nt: TGTGCCAGCAGTTTACTCGGGGGCGCGGGGGAGCTGTTTTTT

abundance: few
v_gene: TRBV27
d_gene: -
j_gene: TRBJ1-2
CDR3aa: CASSSRTDLANYGYTF
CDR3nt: TGTGCCAGCAGTTCGAGAACAGACTTAGCTAACTATGGCTACACCTTC

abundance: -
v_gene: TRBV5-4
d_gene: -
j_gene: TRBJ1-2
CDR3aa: CASSLENYGYTF
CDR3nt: TGTGCCAGCAGCTTGGAAAACTATGGCTACACCTTC

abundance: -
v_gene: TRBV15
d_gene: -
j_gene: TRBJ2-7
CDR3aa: CATSRDLSPQLEQYF
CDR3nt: TGTGCCACCAGCAGAGATTTAAGCCCCCAACTCGAGCAGTACTTC

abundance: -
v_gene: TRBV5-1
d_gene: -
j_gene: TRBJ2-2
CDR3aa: CASSSDSSTGELFF
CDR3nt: TGCGCCAGCAGCTCCGACAGTTCCACCGGGGAGCTGTTTTTT

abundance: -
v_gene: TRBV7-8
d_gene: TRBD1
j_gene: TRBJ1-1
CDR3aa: CASSPTGGGVAFF
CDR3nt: TGTGCCAGCAGCCCGACAGGGGGCGGCGTAGCTTTCTTT

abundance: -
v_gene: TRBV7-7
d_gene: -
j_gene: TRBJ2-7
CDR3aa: CASSLGYGPYEQYF
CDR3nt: TGTGCTAGCAGCTTAGGGTACGGACCCTACGAGCAGTACTTC

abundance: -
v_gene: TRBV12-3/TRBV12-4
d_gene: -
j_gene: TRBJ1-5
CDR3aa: CASRGQTNQPQHF
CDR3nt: TGTGCCAGCAGAGGACAGACGAATCAGCCCCAGCATTTT

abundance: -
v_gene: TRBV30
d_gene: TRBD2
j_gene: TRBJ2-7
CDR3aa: CAWSLPRTSGIYEQYF
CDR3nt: TGTGCCTGGAGCCTCCCGCGGACTAGCGGGATCTACGAGCAGTACTTC

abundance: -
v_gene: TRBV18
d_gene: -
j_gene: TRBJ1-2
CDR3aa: CASRYLQGQGNDGYTF
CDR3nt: TGTGCCAGCCGCTATCTCCAGGGGCAGGGGAACGACGGCTACACCTTC

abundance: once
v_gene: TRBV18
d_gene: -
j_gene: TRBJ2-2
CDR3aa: CASSPGGGELFF
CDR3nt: TGTGCCAGCTCACCAGGTGGCGGGGAGCTGTTTTTT

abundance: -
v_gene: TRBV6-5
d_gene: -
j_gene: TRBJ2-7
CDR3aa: CASRPSSSYEQYF
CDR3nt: TGTGCCAGCAGACCGTCGAGCTCCTACGAGCAGTACTTC

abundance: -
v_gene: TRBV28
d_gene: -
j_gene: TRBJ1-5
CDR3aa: CASYLGGSGNQPQHF
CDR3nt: TGTGCCAGCTACCTAGGAGGGTCCGGCAATCAGCCCCAGCATTTT

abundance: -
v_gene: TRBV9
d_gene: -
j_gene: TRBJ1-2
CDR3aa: CASNMDGVNYGYTF
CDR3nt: TGTGCCAGCAACATGGACGGGGTAAACTATGGCTACACCTTC

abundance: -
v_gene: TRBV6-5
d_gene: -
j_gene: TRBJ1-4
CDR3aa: CASSYGFSEKLFF
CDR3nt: TGTGCCAGCAGTTACGGCTTTAGTGAAAAACTGTTTTTT

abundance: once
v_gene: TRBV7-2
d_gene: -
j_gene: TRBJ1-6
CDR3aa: CASSLNPQIPPHF
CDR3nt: TGTGCCAGCAGCCTAAACCCGCAGATCCCCCCCCACTTT

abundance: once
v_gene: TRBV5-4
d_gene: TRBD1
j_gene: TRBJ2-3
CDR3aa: CASSKDRGMDTQYF
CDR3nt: TGTGCCAGCAGCAAGGACAGGGGGATGGATACGCAGTATTTT

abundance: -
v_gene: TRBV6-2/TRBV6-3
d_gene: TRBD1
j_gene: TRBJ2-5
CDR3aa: CASSDTGVKTQYF
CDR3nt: TGTGCCAGCAGTGATACAGGGGTTAAGACCCAGTACTTC

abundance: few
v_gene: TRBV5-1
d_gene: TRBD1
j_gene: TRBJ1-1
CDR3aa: CASSLETGVNTEAFF
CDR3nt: TGCGCCAGCAGCTTAGAAACAGGGGTGAACACTGAAGCTTTCTTT

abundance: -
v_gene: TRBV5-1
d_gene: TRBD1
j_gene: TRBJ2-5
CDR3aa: CASSLGQGAPTQYF
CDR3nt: TGCGCCAGCAGCTTGGGACAGGGGGCACCGACCCAGTACTTC

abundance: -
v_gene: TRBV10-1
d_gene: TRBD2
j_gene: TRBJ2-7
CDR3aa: CASTPETVRGAYEQYF
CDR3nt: TGCGCCAGCACCCCTGAGACCGTTCGGGGGGCCTACGAGCAGTACTTC

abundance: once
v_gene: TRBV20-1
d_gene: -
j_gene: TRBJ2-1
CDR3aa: CSAEGNEQFF
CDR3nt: TGCAGTGCTGAGGGCAATGAGCAGTTCTTC

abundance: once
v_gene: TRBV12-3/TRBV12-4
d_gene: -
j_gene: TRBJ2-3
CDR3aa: CASSPDLTQYF
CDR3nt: TGTGCCAGCAGTCCTGACCTGACGCAGTATTTT

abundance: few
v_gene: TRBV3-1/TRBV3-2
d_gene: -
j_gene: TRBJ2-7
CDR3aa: CASRQTGLGEQYF
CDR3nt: TGTGCCAGCAGGCAGACAGGACTGGGCGAGCAGTACTTC

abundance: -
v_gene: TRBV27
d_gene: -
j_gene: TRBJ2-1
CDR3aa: CASSSPTSNEQFF
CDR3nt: TGTGCCAGCAGTTCCCCCACCTCCAATGAGCAGTTCTTC

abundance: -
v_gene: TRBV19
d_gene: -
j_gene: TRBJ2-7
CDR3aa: CASSSRGGNSYEQYF
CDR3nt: TGTGCCAGTAGTTCCCGAGGGGGAAACTCCTACGAGCAGTACTTC

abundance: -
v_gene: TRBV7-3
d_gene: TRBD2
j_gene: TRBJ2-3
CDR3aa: CASSLAGTSGSPDTQYF
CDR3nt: TGTGCCAGCAGCTTAGCCGGGACTAGCGGGAGTCCAGATACGCAGTATTTT

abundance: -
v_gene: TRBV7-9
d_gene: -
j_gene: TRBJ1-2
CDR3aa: CASSFPQNYGYTF
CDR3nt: TGTGCCAGCAGCTTTCCCCAGAACTATGGCTACACCTTC

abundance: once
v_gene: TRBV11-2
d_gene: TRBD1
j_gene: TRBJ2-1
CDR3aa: CASSLVQGATYNEQFF
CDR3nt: TGTGCCAGCAGCTTAGTGCAGGGGGCCACCTACAATGAGCAGTTCTTC

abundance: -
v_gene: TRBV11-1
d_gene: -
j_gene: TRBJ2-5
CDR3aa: CASSLAGSETQYF
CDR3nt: TGTGCCAGCAGTCTGGCCGGGTCGGAGACCCAGTACTTC

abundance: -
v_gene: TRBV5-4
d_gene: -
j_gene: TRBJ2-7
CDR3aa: CASSLDYEQYF
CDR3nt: TGTGCCAGCAGCTTGGACTACGAGCAGTACTTC

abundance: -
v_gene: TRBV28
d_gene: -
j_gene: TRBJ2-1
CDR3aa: CASSIGPRLSSYNEQFF
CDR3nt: TGTGCCAGCAGTATTGGACCGCGCCTAAGCTCCTACAATGAGCAGTTCTTC

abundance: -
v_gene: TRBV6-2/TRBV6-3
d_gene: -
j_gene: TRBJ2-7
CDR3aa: CASSYSTYEQYF
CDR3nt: TGTGCCAGCAGTTACTCGACCTACGAGCAGTACTTC

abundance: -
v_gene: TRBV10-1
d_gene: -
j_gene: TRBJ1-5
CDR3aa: CASSVGGNQPQHF
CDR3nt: TGCGCCAGCAGCGTAGGGGGGAATCAGCCCCAGCATTTT

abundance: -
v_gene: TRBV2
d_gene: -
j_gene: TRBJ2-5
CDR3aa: CASSAVGRETQYF
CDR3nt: TGTGCCAGCAGTGCGGTAGGAAGGGAGACCCAGTACTTC

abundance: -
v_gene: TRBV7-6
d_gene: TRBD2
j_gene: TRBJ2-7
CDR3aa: CASSSLAGGDSYEQYF
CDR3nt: TGTGCCAGCAGCTCTCTAGCGGGAGGGGATTCCTACGAGCAGTACTTC

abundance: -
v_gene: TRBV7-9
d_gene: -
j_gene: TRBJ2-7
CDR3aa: CASSSGTPDREQYF
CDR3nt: TGTGCCAGCAGCTCCGGGACCCCCGACCGGGAGCAGTACTTC

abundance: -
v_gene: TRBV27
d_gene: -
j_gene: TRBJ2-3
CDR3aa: CASSRQRLDLQYF
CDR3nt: TGTGCCAGCAGTCGACAACGACTCGATTTACAGTATTTT

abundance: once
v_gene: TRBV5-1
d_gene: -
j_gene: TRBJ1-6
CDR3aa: CASSFISRGSPLHF
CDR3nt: TGCGCCAGCAGCTTTATATCTCGCGGTTCACCCCTCCACTTT

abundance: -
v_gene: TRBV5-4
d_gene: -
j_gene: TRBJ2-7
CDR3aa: CASTDDGGAREQYF
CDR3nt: TGTGCCAGCACCGACGATGGCGGGGCACGGGAGCAGTACTTC

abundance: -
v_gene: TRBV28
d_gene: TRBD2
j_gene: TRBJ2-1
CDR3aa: CASPPEAGAYNEQFF
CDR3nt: TGTGCCAGCCCCCCGGAGGCGGGAGCTTACAATGAGCAGTTCTTC

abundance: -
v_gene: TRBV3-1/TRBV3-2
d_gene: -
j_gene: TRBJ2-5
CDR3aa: CASSQAPDQETQYF
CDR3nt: TGTGCCAGCAGCCAAGCCCCAGACCAAGAGACCCAGTACTTC

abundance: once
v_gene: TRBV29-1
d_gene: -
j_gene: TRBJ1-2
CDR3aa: CSVAGQHYGYTF
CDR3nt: TGCAGCGTTGCTGGGCAGCACTATGGCTACACCTTC

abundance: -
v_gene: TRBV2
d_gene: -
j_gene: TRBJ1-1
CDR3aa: CASSEERGVSNTEAFF
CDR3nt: TGTGCCAGCAGTGAAGAAAGAGGAGTCTCGAACACTGAAGCTTTCTTT

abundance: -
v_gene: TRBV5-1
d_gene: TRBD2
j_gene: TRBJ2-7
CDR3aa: CASSSLAGDSYEQYF
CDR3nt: TGCGCCAGCAGCTCTCTCGCGGGAGACTCCTACGAGCAGTACTTC